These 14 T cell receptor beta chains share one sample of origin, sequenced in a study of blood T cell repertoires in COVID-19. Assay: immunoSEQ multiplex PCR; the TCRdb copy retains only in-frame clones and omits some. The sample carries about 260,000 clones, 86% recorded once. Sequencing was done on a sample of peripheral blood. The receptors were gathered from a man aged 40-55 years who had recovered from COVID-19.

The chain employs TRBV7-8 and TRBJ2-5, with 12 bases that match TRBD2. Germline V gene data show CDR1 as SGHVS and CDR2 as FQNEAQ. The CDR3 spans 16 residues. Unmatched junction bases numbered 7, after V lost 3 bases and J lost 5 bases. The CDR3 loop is CASSFTSGGPGETQYF. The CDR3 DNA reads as TGTGCCAGCAGCTTTACTAGCGGGGGGCCAGGGGAGACCCAGTACTTC.

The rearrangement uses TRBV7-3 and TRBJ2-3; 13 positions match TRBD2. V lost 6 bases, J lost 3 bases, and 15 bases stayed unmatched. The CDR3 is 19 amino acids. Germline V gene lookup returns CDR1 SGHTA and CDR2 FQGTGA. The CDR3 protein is CASRFGRLTSGRSTDTQYF. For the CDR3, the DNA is TGTGCCAGCAGGTTCGGACGCCTGACTAGCGGGAGGTCGACAGATACGCAGTATTTT.

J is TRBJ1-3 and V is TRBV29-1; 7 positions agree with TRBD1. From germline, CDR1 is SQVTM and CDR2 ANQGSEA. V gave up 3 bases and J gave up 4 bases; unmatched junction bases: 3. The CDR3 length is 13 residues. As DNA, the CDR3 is TGCAGCGTTGACCCGACAGGGGGAAACACCATATATTTT. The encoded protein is CSVDPTGGNTIYF.

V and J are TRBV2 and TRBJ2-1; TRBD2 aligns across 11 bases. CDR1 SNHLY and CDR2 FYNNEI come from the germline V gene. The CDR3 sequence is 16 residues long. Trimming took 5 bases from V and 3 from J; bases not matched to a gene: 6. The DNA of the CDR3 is TGTGCCAGCAGTAAGCGGGGACTAGCGGTCTACAATGAGCAGTTCTTC. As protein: CASSKRGLAVYNEQFF.

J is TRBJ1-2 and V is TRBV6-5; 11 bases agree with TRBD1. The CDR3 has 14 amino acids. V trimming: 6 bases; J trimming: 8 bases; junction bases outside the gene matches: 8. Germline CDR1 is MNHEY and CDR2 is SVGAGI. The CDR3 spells CASSSGTGGGGYTF. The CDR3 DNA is TGTGCCAGCAGCTCCGGGACAGGGGGTGGCGGCTACACCTTC.

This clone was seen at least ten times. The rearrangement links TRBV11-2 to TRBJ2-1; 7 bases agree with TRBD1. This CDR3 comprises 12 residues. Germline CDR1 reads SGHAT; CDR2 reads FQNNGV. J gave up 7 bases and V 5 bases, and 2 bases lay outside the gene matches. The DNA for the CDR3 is TGTGCCAGCAGCATACAGGGGAATGAGCAGTTCTTC. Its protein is CASSIQGNEQFF.

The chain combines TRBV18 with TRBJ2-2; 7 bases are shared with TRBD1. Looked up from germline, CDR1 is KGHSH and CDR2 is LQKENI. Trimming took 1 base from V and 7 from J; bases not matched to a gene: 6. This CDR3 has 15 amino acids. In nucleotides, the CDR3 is TGTGCCAGCTCACCACTGACAGGGTCCCTCGGGGAGCTGTTTTTT. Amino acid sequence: CASSPLTGSLGELFF.

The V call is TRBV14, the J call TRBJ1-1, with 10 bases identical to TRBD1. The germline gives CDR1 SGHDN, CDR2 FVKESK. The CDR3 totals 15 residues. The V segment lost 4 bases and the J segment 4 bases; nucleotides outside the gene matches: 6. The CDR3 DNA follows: TGTGCCAGCAGCCTAAGGACAGGGGGTTTCACTGAAGCTTTCTTT. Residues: CASSLRTGGFTEAFF.

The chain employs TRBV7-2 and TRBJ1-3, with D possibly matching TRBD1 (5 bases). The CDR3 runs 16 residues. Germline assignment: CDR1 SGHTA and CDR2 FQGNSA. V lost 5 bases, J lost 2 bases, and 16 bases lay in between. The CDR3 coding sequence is TGTGCCAGCAGCCCACCGACAGAGCCCCCTGGAAACACCATATATTTT. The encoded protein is CASSPPTEPPGNTIYF.

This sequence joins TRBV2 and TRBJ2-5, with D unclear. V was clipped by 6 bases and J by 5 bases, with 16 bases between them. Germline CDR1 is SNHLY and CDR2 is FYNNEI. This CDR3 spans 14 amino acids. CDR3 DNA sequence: TGTGCCAGCAGAAAGACATCCCAGGCGGAGACCCAGTACTTC. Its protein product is CASRKTSQAETQYF.

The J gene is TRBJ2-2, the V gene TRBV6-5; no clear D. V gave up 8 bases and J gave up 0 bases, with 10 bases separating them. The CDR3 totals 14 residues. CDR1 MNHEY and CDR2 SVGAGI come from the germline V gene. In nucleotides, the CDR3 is TGTGCCAGCGTTTTTTCCGCGAACACCGGGGAGCTGTTTTTT. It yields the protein CASVFSANTGELFF.

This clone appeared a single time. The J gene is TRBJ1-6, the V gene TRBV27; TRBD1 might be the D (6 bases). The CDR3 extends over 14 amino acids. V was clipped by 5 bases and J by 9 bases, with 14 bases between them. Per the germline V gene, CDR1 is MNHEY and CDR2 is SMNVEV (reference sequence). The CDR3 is CASSPEDRFSPLHF. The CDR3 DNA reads TGTGCCAGCAGTCCAGAGGACAGATTTTCACCCCTCCACTTT.

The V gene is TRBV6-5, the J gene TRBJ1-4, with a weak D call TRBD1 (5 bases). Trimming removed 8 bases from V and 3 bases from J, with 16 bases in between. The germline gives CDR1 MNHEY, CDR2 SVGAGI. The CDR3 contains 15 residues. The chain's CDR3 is CASRDSPRANEKLFF. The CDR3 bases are TGTGCCAGCCGGGACTCACCCCGGGCTAATGAAAAACTGTTTTTT.

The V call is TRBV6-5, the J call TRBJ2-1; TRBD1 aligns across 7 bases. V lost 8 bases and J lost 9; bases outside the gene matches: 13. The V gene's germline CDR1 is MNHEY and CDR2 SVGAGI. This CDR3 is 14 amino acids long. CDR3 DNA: TGTGCCAGCCGAAGGGGGCAGGGATGGGTTGAGCAGTTCTTC. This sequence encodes CASRRGQGWVEQFF.